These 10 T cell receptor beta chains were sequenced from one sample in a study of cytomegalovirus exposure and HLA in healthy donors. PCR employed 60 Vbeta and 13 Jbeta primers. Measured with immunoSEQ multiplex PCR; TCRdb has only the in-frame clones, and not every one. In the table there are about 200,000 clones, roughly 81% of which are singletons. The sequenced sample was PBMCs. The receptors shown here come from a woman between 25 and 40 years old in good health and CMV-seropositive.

CDR3 amino acids: CASSLIPGLATNTGELFF. As DNA, the CDR3 is TGCGCCAGCAGCTTGATACCGGGACTAGCAACGAACACCGGGGAGCTGTTTTTT. The rearrangement uses TRBV5-1 and TRBJ2-2, with 9 nucleotides matching TRBD2. Germline V gives CDR1 SGHRS, CDR2 YFSETQ. The CDR3 loop spans 18 amino acids. V was pared by 1 base and J by 0 bases, with 7 bases of the junction left unmatched.

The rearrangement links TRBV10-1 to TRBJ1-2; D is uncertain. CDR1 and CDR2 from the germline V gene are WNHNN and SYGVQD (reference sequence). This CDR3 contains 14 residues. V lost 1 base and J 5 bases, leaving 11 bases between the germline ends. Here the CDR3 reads CASSEYGLIYGYTF. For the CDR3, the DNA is TGCGCCAGCAGTGAGTACGGTCTGATATATGGCTACACCTTC.

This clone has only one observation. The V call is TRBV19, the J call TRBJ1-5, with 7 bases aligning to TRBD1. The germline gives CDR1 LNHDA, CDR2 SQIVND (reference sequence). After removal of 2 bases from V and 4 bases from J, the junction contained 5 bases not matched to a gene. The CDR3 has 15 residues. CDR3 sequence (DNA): TGTGCCAGTAGTATAAACAGGGGATGGAATCAGCCCCAGCATTTT. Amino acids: CASSINRGWNQPQHF.

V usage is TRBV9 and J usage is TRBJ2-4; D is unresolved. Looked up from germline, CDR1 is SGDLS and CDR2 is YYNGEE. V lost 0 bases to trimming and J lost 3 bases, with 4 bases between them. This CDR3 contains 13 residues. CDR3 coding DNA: TGTGCCAGCAGCGTAGCAGACAAAAACATTCAGTACTTC. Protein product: CASSVADKNIQYF.

CDR3 loop: CASSPLQGRGTEAFF. Written as DNA, the CDR3 is TGTGCCAGCTCACCACTCCAGGGGCGCGGCACTGAAGCTTTCTTT. The V call is TRBV18, the J call TRBJ1-1, with TRBD1 as a possible D gene (6 bases). The CDR3 spans 15 residues. CDR1 KGHSH and CDR2 LQKENI come from the germline V gene. V was shortened by 1 base and J by 4 bases, with 13 bases between the two germline ends.

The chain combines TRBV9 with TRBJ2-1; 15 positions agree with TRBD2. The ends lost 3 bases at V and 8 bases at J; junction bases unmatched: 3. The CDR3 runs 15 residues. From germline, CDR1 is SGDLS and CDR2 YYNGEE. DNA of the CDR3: TGTGCCAGCAGCGGGACTAGCGGGAGGGCCTATGAGCAGTTCTTC. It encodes CASSGTSGRAYEQFF.

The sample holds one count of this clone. The CDR3 region is CASSLSPGSNEQYF. The CDR3 region has the DNA TGTGCCAGCAGCTTATCCCCAGGGTCCAACGAGCAGTACTTC. The chain uses TRBV11-1 and TRBJ2-7; possibly TRBD1 for D (5 bases). The CDR3 runs to 14 residues. CDR1 is SGHAT and CDR2 is FQDESV in the germline V gene (reference sequence). V shed 2 bases and J shed 5 bases, with 13 bases lying between them.

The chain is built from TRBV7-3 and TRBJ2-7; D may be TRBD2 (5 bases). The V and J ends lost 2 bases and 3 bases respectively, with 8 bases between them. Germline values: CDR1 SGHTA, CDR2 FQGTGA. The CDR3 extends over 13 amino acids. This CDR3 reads CASSLQRGYEQYF. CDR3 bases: TGTGCCAGCAGCTTACAACGGGGCTACGAGCAGTACTTC.

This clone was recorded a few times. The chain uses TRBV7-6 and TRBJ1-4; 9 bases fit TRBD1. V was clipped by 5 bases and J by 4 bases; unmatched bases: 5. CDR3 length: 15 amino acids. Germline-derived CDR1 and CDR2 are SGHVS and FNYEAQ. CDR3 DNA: TGTGCCAGCAGCCCAGGGACAGGGATTAATGAAAAACTGTTTTTT. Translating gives CASSPGTGINEKLFF. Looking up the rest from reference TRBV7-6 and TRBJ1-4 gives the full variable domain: GAGVSQSPRYKVTKRGQDVALRCDPISGHVSLYWYRQALGQGPEFLTYFNYEAQQDKSGLPNDRFSAERPEGSISTLTIQRTEQRDSAMYRCASSPGTGINEKLFFGSGTQLSVL.

CDR3 sequence: CASSSGTGIVSGNTIYF. DNA for the CDR3: TGTGCCAGCAGCTCCGGGACAGGGATTGTCTCTGGAAACACCATATATTTT. The V call is TRBV5-4, the J call TRBJ1-3; 9 bases fit TRBD1. The V gene's germline CDR1 is SGHNT and CDR2 YYREEE (reference sequence). CDR3 size: 17 residues. The ends lost 3 bases at V and 0 bases at J; junction bases unmatched: 7.